This T cell receptor (beta chain) came from a study of T cells in Graves' hyperthyroidism and ophthalmopathy. Germline lookup yields CDR1 MNHNS and CDR2 SASEGT. The trim removed 10 bases at V and 2 bases at J, leaving 13 bases unmatched. CDR3 length equals 15 residues. The study defined stable Graves' hyperthyroidism as no ophthalmopathy progression within 18 months. The PBMCs studied were ones that came from around 10 ml fresh peripheral blood. The TCR beta CDR3 regions underwent amplification using RNA transcripts as the source. First-round RT-PCR of the TCR CDR3 relied on the HTBI primer set. TCRdb independently ran MiXCR on the multiplex PCR reads; one entry per CDR3 protein. There are about 420,000 distinct CDR3 sequences in the sample; roughly 15% occur only once, and roughly 4.8% lies in the top ten.

The TCR comes from a young woman with Graves' hyperthyroidism. The specimen was blood. The J gene is TRBJ2-7, the V gene TRBV6-1; 8 bases fit TRBD2. The CDR3 sequence is CATREGPTLAYEQYF. The DNA of the CDR3 is TGTGCCACCCGGGAGGGGCCCACCTTGGCCTACGAGCAGTACTTC.